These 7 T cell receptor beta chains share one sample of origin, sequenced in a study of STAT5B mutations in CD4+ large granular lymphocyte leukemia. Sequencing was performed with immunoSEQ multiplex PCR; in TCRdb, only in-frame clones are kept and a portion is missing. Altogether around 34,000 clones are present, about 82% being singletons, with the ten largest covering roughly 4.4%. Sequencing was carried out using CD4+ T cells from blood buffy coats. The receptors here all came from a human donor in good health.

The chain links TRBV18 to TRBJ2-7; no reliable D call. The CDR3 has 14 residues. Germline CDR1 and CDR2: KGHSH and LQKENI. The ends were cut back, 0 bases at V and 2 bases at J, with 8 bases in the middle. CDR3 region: CASSPPSQPYEQYF. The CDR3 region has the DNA TGTGCCAGCTCACCACCATCGCAGCCCTACGAGCAGTACTTC.

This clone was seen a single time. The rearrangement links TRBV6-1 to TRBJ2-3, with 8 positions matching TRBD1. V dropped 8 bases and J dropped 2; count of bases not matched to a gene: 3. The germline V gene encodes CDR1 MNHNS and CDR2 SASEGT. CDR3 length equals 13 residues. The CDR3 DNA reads TGTGCCAGCGGGACAGGATACACAGATACGCAGTATTTT. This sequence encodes CASGTGYTDTQYF.

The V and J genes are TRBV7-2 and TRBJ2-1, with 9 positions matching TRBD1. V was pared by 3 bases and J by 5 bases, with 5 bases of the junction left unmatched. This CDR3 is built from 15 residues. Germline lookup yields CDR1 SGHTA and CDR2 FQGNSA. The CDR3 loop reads CASSLGQGGHNEQFF. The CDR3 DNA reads TGTGCCAGCAGCTTGGGACAGGGTGGTCACAATGAGCAGTTCTTC.

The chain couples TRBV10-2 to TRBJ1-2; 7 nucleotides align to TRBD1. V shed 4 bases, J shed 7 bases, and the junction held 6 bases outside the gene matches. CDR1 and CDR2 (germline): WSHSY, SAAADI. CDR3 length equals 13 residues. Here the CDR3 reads CASSVDRAGGYTF. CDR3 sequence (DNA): TGCGCCAGCAGTGTCGACAGGGCGGGTGGCTACACCTTC.

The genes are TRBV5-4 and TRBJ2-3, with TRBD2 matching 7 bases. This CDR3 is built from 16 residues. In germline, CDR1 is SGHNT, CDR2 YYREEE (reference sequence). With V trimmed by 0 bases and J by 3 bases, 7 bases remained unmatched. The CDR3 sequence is CASSLAGRLATDTQYF. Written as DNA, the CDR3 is TGTGCCAGCAGCTTGGCCGGGAGACTAGCAACAGATACGCAGTATTTT.

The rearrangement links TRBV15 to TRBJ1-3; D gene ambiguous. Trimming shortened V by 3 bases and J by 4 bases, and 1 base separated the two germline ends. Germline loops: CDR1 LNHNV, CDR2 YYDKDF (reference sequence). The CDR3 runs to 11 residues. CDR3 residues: CATSRGNTIYF. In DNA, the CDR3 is TGTGCCACCAGCAGGGGAAACACCATATATTTT. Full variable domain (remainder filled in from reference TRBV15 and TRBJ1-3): DAMVIQNPRYQVTQFGKPVTLSCSQTLNHNVMYWYQQKSSQAPKLLFHYYDKDFNNEADTPDNFQSRRPNTSFCFLDIRSPGLGDTAMYLCATSRGNTIYFGEGSWLTVV.

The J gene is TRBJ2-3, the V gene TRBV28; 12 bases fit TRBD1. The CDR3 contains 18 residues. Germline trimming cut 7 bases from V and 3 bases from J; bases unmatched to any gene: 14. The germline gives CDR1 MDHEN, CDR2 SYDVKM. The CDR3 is CASTPRGTGGFRTDTQYF. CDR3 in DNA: TGTGCCAGCACCCCTCGGGGGACAGGGGGCTTTAGAACAGATACGCAGTATTTT.